Each of the 21 T cell receptor beta chains below was sequenced from the same sample in a study of T cells in Graves' hyperthyroidism and ophthalmopathy. The CDR3 regions of TCR beta were amplified from RNA transcripts. HTBI primers drove first-round RT-PCR of the TCR CDR3. TCRdb fed the multiplex PCR reads into MiXCR, producing one record per CDR3 protein. The sample has over 350,000 distinct CDR3 sequences, about 15% seen once; the top ten hold about 12%. The sequencing sample was made of blood. These receptors originate from a man aged 18 to 29 with Graves' ophthalmopathy.

In this sample, this clonotype turned up a few times. The V call is TRBV6-1, the J call TRBJ1-4, with 9 bases that match TRBD1. Looked up from germline, CDR1 is MNHNS and CDR2 is SASEGT. Trimming at V came to 6 bases and at J to 6 bases, leaving 5 bases not matched to a gene. This CDR3 has 14 amino acids. CDR3 nucleotide sequence: TGTGCCAGCAGCCCTACAGGGGGCTATGAAAAACTGTTTTTT. Translating gives CASSPTGGYEKLFF.

This clonotype occurred many times. The chain has TRBV3-1 and TRBJ2-1; D is unclear. CDR1 is LGHDT and CDR2 is YNNKEL in the germline V gene (reference sequence). Trimming pared 0 bases from V and 4 bases from J, leaving 4 bases between. The CDR3 is made up of 13 amino acids. The DNA of the CDR3 is TGTGCCAGCAGCCAAGACCTGTACAATGAGCAGTTCTTC. This translates into CASSQDLYNEQFF.

This clonotype has only a few counts. The chain employs TRBV19 and TRBJ1-5; 8 positions agree with TRBD1. Germline V gene data show CDR1 as LNHDA and CDR2 as SQIVND (reference sequence). The CDR3 covers 16 residues. Trimming took 7 bases from V and 0 from J; bases not matched to a gene: 8. In DNA form, the CDR3 reads TGTGCCAGTAATACCGGGACAGGATTTAGCAATCAGCCCCAGCATTTT. Protein sequence: CASNTGTGFSNQPQHF.

There are many counts of this clonotype. The V and J genes are TRBV20-1 and TRBJ1-5, with D hard to call. CDR3 length: 14 amino acids. V gave up 1 base and J gave up 4 bases, with 11 bases separating them. CDR1 and CDR2 from the germline V gene are DFQATT and SNEGSKA (reference sequence). CDR3 in amino acids: CSARVGRSNQPQHF. The DNA of the CDR3 is TGCAGTGCTAGAGTGGGTCGAAGTAATCAGCCCCAGCATTTT.

V gene TRBV12-3 or TRBV12-4 combines with J gene TRBJ1-2, with D uncertain. The length of the CDR3 is 14 residues. Trimming shortened V by 1 base and J by 2 bases, and 8 bases separated the two germline ends. The CDR3 spells CASSLGEENYGYTF. The DNA of the CDR3 is TGTGCCAGCAGTTTAGGGGAAGAGAACTATGGCTACACCTTC.

This clonotype was counted ten times or more. The chain combines TRBV6-2 or TRBV6-3 with TRBJ2-1, with 8 bases lining up with TRBD1. The V gene end was trimmed by 4 bases and the J gene end by 4 bases; junction bases not matched to a gene: 9. There are 16 residues in the CDR3. CDR1 is MNHEY and CDR2 is SVGEGT in the germline V gene. The CDR3 bases are TGTGCCAGCAGTTCGGATAGGGACAGGTTATACAATGAGCAGTTCTTC. This encodes CASSSDRDRLYNEQFF.

The chain links TRBV2 to TRBJ1-5, with D perhaps matching TRBD1 (5 bases). This CDR3 comprises 14 residues. Germline V gene lookup returns CDR1 SNHLY and CDR2 FYNNEI. V was pared by 7 bases and J by 2 bases, with 12 bases between. In DNA form, the CDR3 reads TGTGCCAGCACCCCCCGGGACGGCAATCAGCCCCAGCATTTT. Translating it yields CASTPRDGNQPQHF. Complete variable domain (other parts from reference TRBV2 and TRBJ1-5): EPEVTQTPSHQVTQMGQEVILRCVPISNHLYFYWYRQILGQKVEFLVSFYNNEISEKSEIFDDQFSVERPDGSNFTLKIRSTKLEDSAMYFCASTPRDGNQPQHFGDGTRLSIL.

Worth noting for this clonotype: The junction shows a germline mismatch at one end, possibly a read error. The chain has TRBV13 and TRBJ1-4, with 9 bases lining up with TRBD1. Germline assignment: CDR1 PRHDT and CDR2 FYEKMQ (reference sequence). This CDR3 is 14 amino acids long. The CDR3 region has the DNA TGTGCCAGCAGCCGTGGACAGGGGAATGAAAAACTGCTTTTT. Residues: CASSRGQGNEKLLF.

This clonotype was recorded many times. The rearrangement links TRBV2 to TRBJ1-6; 7 bases are shared with TRBD1. The junction had 10 bases not matched to a gene; V was cut back by 5 bases and J by 9 bases. The CDR3 is 15 residues long. Germline CDR1 and CDR2: SNHLY and FYNNEI. The chain's CDR3 is CASSPRTGIGSPLHF. The DNA for the CDR3 is TGTGCCAGCAGTCCAAGGACAGGTATAGGTTCACCCCTCCACTTT. Together with reference TRBV2 and TRBJ1-6, the CDR3 gives the full variable domain: EPEVTQTPSHQVTQMGQEVILRCVPISNHLYFYWYRQILGQKVEFLVSFYNNEISEKSEIFDDQFSVERPDGSNFTLKIRSTKLEDSAMYFCASSPRTGIGSPLHFGNGTRLTVT.

V is TRBV5-1 and J is TRBJ1-6; D may be TRBD1 (6 bases). Germline CDR1 SGHRS, CDR2 YFSETQ. The CDR3 has 13 residues. V was clipped by 7 bases and J by 9 bases, with 14 bases between them. The CDR3 loop reads CASATTGFSPLHF. The CDR3 nucleotides are TGCGCCAGCGCCACAACAGGGTTTTCACCCCTCCACTTT.

V usage is TRBV4-1 and J usage is TRBJ2-3, with D unclear. The V gene's germline CDR1 is MGHRA and CDR2 YSYEKL. This CDR3 region has 13 residues. V dropped 0 bases and J dropped 9 bases, with 10 bases sitting between them. The CDR3 reads CASSQDGAKTQYF. The CDR3 DNA reads TGCGCCAGCAGCCAAGATGGAGCGAAGACGCAGTATTTT.

This clonotype was detected many times. The chain couples TRBV11-2 to TRBJ1-2; TRBD1 might be the D (6 bases). This CDR3 spans 12 amino acids. V lost 5 bases and J lost 8, with 12 bases in between. The V gene's germline CDR1 is SGHAT and CDR2 FQNNGV. CDR3 DNA: TGTGCCAGCAGCGAGGACAGCTTAGGCTACACCTTC. It translates to CASSEDSLGYTF.

At least ten counts were recorded for this clonotype. V usage is TRBV5-5 and J usage is TRBJ1-5; 9 positions agree with TRBD1. With 3 bases clipped from V and 5 bases from J, the junction kept 0 bases outside the gene matches. This CDR3 has 13 amino acids. Per germline, CDR1 SGHKS and CDR2 YYEKEE (reference sequence). Written as DNA, the CDR3 is TGTGCCAGCAGCTGGGACAGGGATCAGCCCCAGCATTTT. Encoded protein: CASSWDRDQPQHF.

This rearrangement joins TRBV10-2 to TRBJ1-5; 9 nucleotides align to TRBD1. J was trimmed by 9 bases and V by 6 bases; bases with no gene match: 6. Looked up from germline, CDR1 is WSHSY and CDR2 is SAAADI. This CDR3 is 13 amino acids long. The CDR3 DNA reads as TGCGCCAGCAGGCCGGGACAGGGAGCGCCCCAGCATTTT. It codes for CASRPGQGAPQHF.

This clonotype was recorded at least ten times. CDR3 DNA: TGCAGCGGGACCACGGCGAATGAAGGCTACACCTTC. It specifies CSGTTANEGYTF. J is TRBJ1-2 and V is TRBV29-1; the D is unclear. The V gene's germline CDR1 is SQVTM and CDR2 ANQGSEA. This CDR3 spans 12 amino acids. Trimming shortened V by 7 bases and J by 8 bases, and 17 bases separated the two germline ends. Filled out from reference TRBV29-1 and TRBJ1-2, the complete variable domain reads SAVISQKPSRDICQRGTSLTIQCQVDSQVTMMFWYRQQPGQSLTLIATANQGSEATYESGFVIDKFPISRPNLTFSTLTVSNMSPEDSSIYLCSGTTANEGYTFGSGTRLTVV.

This rearrangement joins TRBV28 to TRBJ2-7; D not resolved. Between the trimmed V and J ends, which lost 4 bases and 4 bases, there was a span of 11 bases. The CDR3 has 13 residues. The germline CDR1 and CDR2 sequences are MDHEN and SYDVKM. CDR3 region: CASSSPLEYEQYV. For the CDR3, the DNA is TGTGCCAGCAGTTCTCCTCTAGAATACGAGCAGTACGTC.

For the CDR3, the DNA is TGCGCCAGCACCGCCTCGGGGAGGGTGAACTATGGCTACACCTTC. It translates to CASTASGRVNYGYTF. The J gene is TRBJ1-2, the V gene TRBV10-2; D unresolved. Germline CDR1 reads WSHSY; CDR2 reads SAAADI. Trimming took off 7 bases at V and 2 bases at J, with 17 bases between the two ends. The CDR3 consists of 15 residues.

In its sample, this clonotype was seen a few times. The chain carries TRBV10-3 and TRBJ1-2, with 9 bases that match TRBD1. Trimming removed 3 bases from V and 5 bases from J; junction bases left unmatched: 4. CDR3 length: 14 amino acids. Per germline, CDR1 ENHRY and CDR2 SYGVKD. CDR3 coding DNA: TGTGCCATCAGTGAACAGGGGGCTTCATATGGCTACACCTTC. It translates to CAISEQGASYGYTF.

This clonotype appeared many times. The chain combines TRBV28 with TRBJ1-3; 7 bases line up with TRBD1. The CDR3 covers 20 residues. CDR1 is MDHEN, CDR2 SYDVKM, per germline. V dropped 4 bases and J dropped 1; count of bases not matched to a gene: 19. The CDR3 is CASSSIGTVGARGSGNTIYF. CDR3 nucleotide sequence: TGTGCCAGCAGTTCCATCGGGACAGTGGGCGCGAGGGGGTCTGGAAACACCATATATTTT.

The chain employs TRBV6-1 and TRBJ2-2; 7 bases agree with TRBD1. CDR1 is MNHNS and CDR2 is SASEGT in the germline V gene. The CDR3 length is 13 residues. This CDR3 is CASQGANTGELFF. DNA for the CDR3: TGTGCGAGCCAGGGGGCGAACACCGGGGAGCTGTTTTTT.

Remarks on this clonotype: A much larger clone lies a single base off, so this may be a read error. The chain has TRBV6-1 and TRBJ1-2, with D possibly TRBD1 on 6 matching bases. The CDR3 is 15 residues long. With 10 bases removed from V and 8 bases from J, the gap between germline ends came to 26 bases. Germline V gene lookup returns CDR1 MNHNS and CDR2 SASEGT. CDR3 protein: CAILGQPDSAGGYTF. The CDR3 DNA sequence: TGTGCCATCCTAGGACAGCCGGACTCAGCAGGGGGCTACACCTTC.